The clone carrying this TCR beta chain has just a few counts. This sample is drawn from a study of Graves' ophthalmopathy and Graves' hyperthyroidism. The germline V gene encodes CDR1 KGHSH and CDR2 LQKENI. The V end lost 3 bases, the J end lost 7 bases, and 19 bases lay between the germline ends. CDR3 length: 17 amino acids. The TCR beta CDR3 regions underwent amplification from RNA transcripts. In the first round, RT-PCR was carried out with HTBI primers, and a multiplex PCR formed the second round. TCRdb ran MiXCR on the multiplex PCR reads and lists one entry per CDR3 protein. Of 200,000 to 250,000 distinct CDR3 sequences listed, around a fifth were seen once; the top ten hold about 46%.

This TCR derives from a woman aged 45-65 years with Graves' ophthalmopathy. J is TRBJ1-6 and V is TRBV18; weak D call: TRBD1 (6 bases). What was sequenced was peripheral blood. The CDR3 protein is CASSPTGSGGKNSPLHF. Written as DNA, the CDR3 is TGTGCCAGCTCACCGACAGGTAGCGGCGGGAAAAATTCACCCCTCCACTTT.